This T cell receptor (beta chain) was found in a study of CD8 T cells in ankylosing spondylitis. Study-level results: Researchers reportedly found disease-linked clones significantly enriched in matched ankylosing spondylitis synovial fluid.

Germline CDR1 and CDR2: MNHNS and SASEGT. Germline trimming cut 8 bases from V and 5 bases from J; bases unmatched to any gene: 14. The CDR3 contains 15 residues. TCRdb recomputed calls from the 5' RACE reads with MiXCR, one row per CDR3 protein. The data contain 200,000 to 300,000 distinct CDR3 sequences, roughly a third of them singletons. In the case of this clonotype: The target antigen is unknown.

The sample was blood, either unsorted or a sorted T cell fraction (not recorded which). This sequence was found in a male donor with ankylosing spondylitis or in good health (not recorded which). The rearrangement uses TRBV6-1 and TRBJ2-7, with 8 nucleotides matching TRBD1. CDR3 in DNA: TGTGCCAGCCTGGAGACAGGGACAGGCCGGGACGAGCAGTACTTC. This sequence encodes CASLETGTGRDEQYF.